Here is one T cell receptor (beta chain) with its context. Study processing details: The authors estimated nucleated cell counts from reference gene primer amplification. Produced via immunoSEQ multiplex PCR; TCRdb's table is partial and in-frame only. V and J calls and clone size are as listed in that table; D and trimming were resolved from the DNA. The sample has 54,000 or so clones, roughly four fifths seen once; the top ten hold less than 2%. The sample comes from a study of blood T cell repertoires in COVID-19. Study details: From the United States, Italy and Spain came samples of acute and convalescent COVID-19. In each case, the material was cDNA or gDNA derived from T cells, B-cell-depleted T cells, or PBMCs.

The CDR3 spans 14 residues. The V and J ends lost 4 bases and 1 base respectively, with 11 bases between them. Germline V gene lookup returns CDR1 SGDLS and CDR2 YYNGEE. The chain recombines TRBV9 with TRBJ2-5; D unresolved. The receptor's source is an older woman with acute or convalescent COVID-19. Sequenced material: peripheral blood. The CDR3 coding sequence is TGTGCCAGCAGCCCCGTAGGAGCCCAAGAGACCCAGTACTTC. It is translated as CASSPVGAQETQYF. The full variable domain, in which reference TRBV9 and TRBJ2-5 provide the parts outside the CDR3, is DSGVTQTPKHLITATGQRVTLRCSPRSGDLSVYWYQQSLDQGLQFLIQYYNGEERAKGNILERFSAQQFPDLHSELNLSSLELGDSALYFCASSPVGAQETQYFGPGTRLLVL.